What follows are 2 T cell receptor beta chains derived from one specimen sequenced in a study of T cell changes during pregnancy in multiple sclerosis. Libraries were prepared by immunoSEQ multiplex PCR; TCRdb keeps only in-frame clonotypes and omits some of them. This table holds tens of thousands of clones, 75% to 95% found once. This material consisted of peripheral blood, taken after pregnancy. These receptors all come from a female donor in good health, enrolled as a control in a pregnancy study.

The count of this clone is one. The rearrangement uses TRBV9 and TRBJ2-1, with 8 bases aligning to TRBD2. J lost 10 bases, V lost 0 bases, and 6 bases had no gene match. CDR1 is SGDLS and CDR2 is YYNGEE in the germline V gene. This CDR3 region has 14 residues. The CDR3 DNA reads as TGTGCCAGCAGCGTAGATCTAGCGGGCGTAGAGCAGTTCTTC. Residues: CASSVDLAGVEQFF.

The J gene is TRBJ2-2, the V gene TRBV28; 10 nucleotides align to TRBD1. Unmatched junction bases numbered 2, after V lost 6 bases and J lost 4 bases. CDR3 length equals 14 residues. The V gene's germline CDR1 is MDHEN and CDR2 SYDVKM. The CDR3 DNA is TGTGCCAGCAGGCGGACAGGGGGCACCGGGGAGCTGTTTTTT. Amino acid sequence: CASRRTGGTGELFF.